Listed below are T cell receptor beta chains from one sample, sequenced in a study of T cells in Graves' hyperthyroidism and ophthalmopathy. TCRdb processed the multiplex PCR reads anew with MiXCR; each CDR3 protein has one entry. The sample lists fewer than 400,000 distinct CDR3 sequences, over 11% occurring once. The sequencing input was blood. The receptors were gathered from a man aged 50-60 years with Graves' ophthalmopathy. The CDR3 runs from the conserved cysteine through the conserved F or W. Each record gives: V gene, D gene, clone size, J gene, CDR3 DNA, CDR3 protein. The D gene is left open where the match is weak. Rows may omit the clone size; those that give it use once, few, many or a size class.

>TRBV24-1|NA|few|TRBJ1-5
TGTGCCACCAGTGGTGAGGGTAGCAATCAGCCCCAGCATTTT
CATSGEGSNQPQHF
>TRBV12-3/TRBV12-4|TRBD1|many|TRBJ1-1
TGTGCCAGCAGGGGAAACAGGGGGCCCACTGAAGCTTTCTTT
CASRGNRGPTEAFF
>TRBV20-1|TRBD2|few|TRBJ2-2
TGCAGTTGCGGGAGGAACACCGGGGAGCTGTTTTTT
CSCGRNTGELFF
>TRBV9|NA|NA|TRBJ1-1
TGTGCCAGCAGCGCCGGGTCAGCGGCGGTTAACACTGAAGCTTTCTTT
CASSAGSAAVNTEAFF
>TRBV27|TRBD1|few|TRBJ1-2
TGTGCCAGCAGTGACCTTTTCATTGACAGGGGAGTCAACTATGGCTACACCTTC
CASSDLFIDRGVNYGYTF
>TRBV5-6|TRBD1|many|TRBJ1-1
TGTGCCAGCAGCTACAGGGGGAGCGCTTTCTTT
CASSYRGSAFF
>TRBV5-1|TRBD2|many|TRBJ2-1
TGCGCCAGCAGCTTGGCTCTGACTAGCGGGAGTGGGGATGAGCAGTTCTTC
CASSLALTSGSGDEQFF
>TRBV5-5|NA|NA|TRBJ2-6
TGTGCCAGCAGCGTTGTGTGGGCTGGGGCCAACGTCCTGACTTTC
CASSVVWAGANVLTF
>TRBV5-1|TRBD2|NA|TRBJ2-1
TGCGCCAGCAGCTTGCTAGCGGGGCAAAGCGGAGAGCAGTTCTTC
CASSLLAGQSGEQFF
>TRBV2|NA|NA|TRBJ1-2
TGTGCCAGCCGCAGGGAGTCTGGCTACACCTTC
CASRRESGYTF
>TRBV29-1|NA|few|TRBJ1-1
TGCAGCGCCAGGGCTTGGGGGAACACTGAAGCTTTCTTT
CSARAWGNTEAFF
>TRBV29-1|NA|few|TRBJ2-1
TGCAGCGTTGAAGGCGGTACTAGCTCCTACAATGAGCAGTTCTTC
CSVEGGTSSYNEQFF
>TRBV12-3/TRBV12-4|NA|many|TRBJ2-5
TGTGCCAGCAGTTCCCCGGACAGCGTACAAGAGACCCAGTACTTC
CASSSPDSVQETQYF
>TRBV9|TRBD2|NA|TRBJ2-1
TGTGCCAGCAGCGAGGGACTAGCGCCGACCTACAATGAGCAGTTCTTC
CASSEGLAPTYNEQFF
>TRBV18|NA|many|TRBJ1-5
TGTGCCAGCTCACGACGGAGAGGGGAGCATCAGCCCCAGCATTTT
CASSRRRGEHQPQHF
>TRBV29-1|NA|few|TRBJ1-1
TGCAGCGTTGAAGTTTCGCCCACGGAGGGGACTGAAGCTTTCTTT
CSVEVSPTEGTEAFF